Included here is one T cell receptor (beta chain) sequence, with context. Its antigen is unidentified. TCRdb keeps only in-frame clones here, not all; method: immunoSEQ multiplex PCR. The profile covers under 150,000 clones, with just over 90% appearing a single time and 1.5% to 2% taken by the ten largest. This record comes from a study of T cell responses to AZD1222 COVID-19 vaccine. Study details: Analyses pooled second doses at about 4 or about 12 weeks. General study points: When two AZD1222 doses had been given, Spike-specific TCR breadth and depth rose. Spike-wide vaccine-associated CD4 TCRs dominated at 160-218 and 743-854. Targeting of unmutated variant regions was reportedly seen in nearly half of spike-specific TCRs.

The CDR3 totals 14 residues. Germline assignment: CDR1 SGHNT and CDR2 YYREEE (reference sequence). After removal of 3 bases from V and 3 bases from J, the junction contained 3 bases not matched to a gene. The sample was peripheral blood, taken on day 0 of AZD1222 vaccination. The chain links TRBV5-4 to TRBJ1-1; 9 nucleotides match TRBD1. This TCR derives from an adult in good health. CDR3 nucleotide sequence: TGTGCCAGCAGCTGGGGGGACAGGGACACTGAAGCTTTCTTT. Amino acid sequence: CASSWGDRDTEAFF.